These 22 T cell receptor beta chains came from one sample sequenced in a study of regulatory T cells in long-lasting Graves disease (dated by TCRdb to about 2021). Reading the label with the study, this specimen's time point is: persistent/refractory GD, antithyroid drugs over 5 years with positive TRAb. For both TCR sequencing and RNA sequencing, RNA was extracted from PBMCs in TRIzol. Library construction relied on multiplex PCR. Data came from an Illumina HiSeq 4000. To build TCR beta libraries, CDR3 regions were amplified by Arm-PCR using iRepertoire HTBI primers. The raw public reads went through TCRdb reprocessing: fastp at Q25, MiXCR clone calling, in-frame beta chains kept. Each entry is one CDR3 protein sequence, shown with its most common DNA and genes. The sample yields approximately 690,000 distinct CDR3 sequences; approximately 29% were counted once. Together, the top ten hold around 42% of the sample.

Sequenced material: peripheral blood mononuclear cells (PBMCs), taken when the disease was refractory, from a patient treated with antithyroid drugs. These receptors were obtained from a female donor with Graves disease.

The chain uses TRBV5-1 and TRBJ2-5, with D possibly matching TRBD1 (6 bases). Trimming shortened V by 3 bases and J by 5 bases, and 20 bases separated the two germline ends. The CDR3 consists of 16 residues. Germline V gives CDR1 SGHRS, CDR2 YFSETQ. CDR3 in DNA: TGCGCCAGCAGCTCACAACCCCAGGGGTTAGACGAGACCCAGTACTTC. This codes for CASSSQPQGLDETQYF.

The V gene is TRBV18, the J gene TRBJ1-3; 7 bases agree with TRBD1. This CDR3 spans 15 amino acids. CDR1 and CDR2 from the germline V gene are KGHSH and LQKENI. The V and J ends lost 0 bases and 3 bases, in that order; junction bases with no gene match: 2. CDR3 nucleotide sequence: TGTGCCAGCTCACCACCGAACAGGGGTGGAAACACCATATATTTT. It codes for CASSPPNRGGNTIYF.

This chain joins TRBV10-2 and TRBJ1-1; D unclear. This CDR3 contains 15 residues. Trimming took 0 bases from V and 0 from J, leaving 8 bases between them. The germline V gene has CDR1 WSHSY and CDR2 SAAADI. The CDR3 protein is CASSESSAVNTEAFF. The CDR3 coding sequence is TGCGCCAGCAGTGAGTCCTCAGCCGTGAACACTGAAGCTTTCTTT.

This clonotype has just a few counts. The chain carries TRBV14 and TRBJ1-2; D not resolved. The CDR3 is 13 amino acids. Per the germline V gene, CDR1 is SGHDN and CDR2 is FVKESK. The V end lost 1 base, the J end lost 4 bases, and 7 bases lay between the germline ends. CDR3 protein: CASSQGALYGYTF. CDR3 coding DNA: TGTGCCAGCAGCCAAGGAGCACTCTATGGCTACACCTTC.

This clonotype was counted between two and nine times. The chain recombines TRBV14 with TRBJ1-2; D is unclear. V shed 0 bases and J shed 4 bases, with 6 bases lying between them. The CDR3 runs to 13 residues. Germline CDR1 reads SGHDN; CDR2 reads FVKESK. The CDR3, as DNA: TGTGCCAGCAGCCAAGAACACCCCTATGGCTACACCTTC. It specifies CASSQEHPYGYTF.

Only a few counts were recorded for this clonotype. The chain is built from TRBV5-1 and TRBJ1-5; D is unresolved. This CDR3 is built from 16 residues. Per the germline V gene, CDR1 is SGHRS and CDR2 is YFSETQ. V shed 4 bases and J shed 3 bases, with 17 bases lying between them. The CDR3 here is CASSPEGVDFNQPQHF. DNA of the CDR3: TGCGCCAGCAGCCCCGAGGGCGTGGACTTCAATCAGCCCCAGCATTTT.

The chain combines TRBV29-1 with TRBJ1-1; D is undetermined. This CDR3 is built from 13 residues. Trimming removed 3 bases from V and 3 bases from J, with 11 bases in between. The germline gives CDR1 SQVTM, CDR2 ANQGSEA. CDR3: CSVEWGGDTEAFF. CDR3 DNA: TGCAGCGTTGAGTGGGGTGGCGACACTGAAGCTTTCTTT.

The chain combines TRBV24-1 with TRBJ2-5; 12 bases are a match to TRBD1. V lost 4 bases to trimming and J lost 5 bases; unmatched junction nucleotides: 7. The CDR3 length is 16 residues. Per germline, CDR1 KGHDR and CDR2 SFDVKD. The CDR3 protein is CATSEGGQGAGETQYF. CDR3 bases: TGTGCCACCAGTGAAGGGGGACAGGGGGCTGGGGAGACCCAGTACTTC.

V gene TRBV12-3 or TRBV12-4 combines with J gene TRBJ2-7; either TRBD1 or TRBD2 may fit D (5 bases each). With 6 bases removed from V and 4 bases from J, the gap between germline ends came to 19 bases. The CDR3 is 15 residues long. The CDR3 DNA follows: TGTGCCAGCAGACCCGGGACCGTTTCCACATACGAGCAGTACTTC. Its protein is CASRPGTVSTYEQYF.

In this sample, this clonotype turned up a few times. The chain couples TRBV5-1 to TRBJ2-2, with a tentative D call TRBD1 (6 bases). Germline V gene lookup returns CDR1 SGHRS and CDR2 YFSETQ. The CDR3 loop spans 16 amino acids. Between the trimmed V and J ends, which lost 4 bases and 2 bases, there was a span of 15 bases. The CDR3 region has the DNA TGCGCCAGCAGCCCGGACCCAGGGGTTAACACCGGGGAGCTGTTTTTT. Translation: CASSPDPGVNTGELFF.

CDR3 residues: CASSDQTSGSSYEQYF. The CDR3, as DNA: TGTGCCAGCAGTGACCAAACTAGCGGGAGCTCCTACGAGCAGTACTTC. This chain uses TRBV25-1 with TRBJ2-7; TRBD2 matches 11 bases. Losses at the gene ends were 3 bases for V and 0 bases for J; bases not matched to a gene: 4. Germline V gene lookup returns CDR1 MGHDK and CDR2 SYGVNS. CDR3 length: 16 amino acids.

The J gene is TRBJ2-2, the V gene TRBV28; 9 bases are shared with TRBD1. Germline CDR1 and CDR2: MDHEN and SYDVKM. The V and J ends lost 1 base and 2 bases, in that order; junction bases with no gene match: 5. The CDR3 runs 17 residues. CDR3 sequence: CASSLLGQGVNTGELFF. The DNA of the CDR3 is TGTGCCAGCAGTTTATTGGGACAGGGAGTTAACACCGGGGAGCTGTTTTTT.

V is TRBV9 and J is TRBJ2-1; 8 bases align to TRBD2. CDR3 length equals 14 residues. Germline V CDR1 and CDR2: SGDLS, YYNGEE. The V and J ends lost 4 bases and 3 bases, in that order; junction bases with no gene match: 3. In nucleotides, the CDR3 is TGTGCCAGCAGCCCCACTAGCGGCTACAATGAGCAGTTCTTC. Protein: CASSPTSGYNEQFF.

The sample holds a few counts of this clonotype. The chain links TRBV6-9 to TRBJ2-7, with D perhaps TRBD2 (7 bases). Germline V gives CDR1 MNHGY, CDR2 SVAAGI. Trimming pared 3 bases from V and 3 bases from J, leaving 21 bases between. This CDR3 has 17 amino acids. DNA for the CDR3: TGTGCCAGCAGTTACACGGTACTGGGGGGGGCCAACTACGAGCAGTACTTC. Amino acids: CASSYTVLGGANYEQYF.

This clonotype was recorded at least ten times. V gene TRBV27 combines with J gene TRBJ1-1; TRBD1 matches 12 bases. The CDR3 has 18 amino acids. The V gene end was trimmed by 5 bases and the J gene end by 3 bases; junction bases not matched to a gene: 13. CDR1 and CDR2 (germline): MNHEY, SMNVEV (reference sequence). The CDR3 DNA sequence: TGTGCCAGCAGTCACACCCGGCGGGACAGGGGGCCATACACTGAAGCTTTCTTT. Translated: CASSHTRRDRGPYTEAFF.

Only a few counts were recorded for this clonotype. CDR3: CASRTGFGNTIYF. CDR3 nucleotide sequence: TGTGCCAGCAGGACAGGGTTTGGAAACACCATATATTTT. The chain uses TRBV12-3 or TRBV12-4 and TRBJ1-3; 7 nucleotides agree with TRBD1. J gave up 3 bases and V 6 bases, and 2 bases lay outside the gene matches. The CDR3 has 13 amino acids.

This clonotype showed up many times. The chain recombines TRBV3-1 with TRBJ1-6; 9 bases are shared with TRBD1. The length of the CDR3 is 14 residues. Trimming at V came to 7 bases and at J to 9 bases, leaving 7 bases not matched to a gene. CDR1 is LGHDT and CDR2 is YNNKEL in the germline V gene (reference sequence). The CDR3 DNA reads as TGTGCCAGCACCGAAGGACAGGGGAGTTCACCCCTCCACTTT. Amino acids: CASTEGQGSSPLHF.

In nucleotides, the CDR3 is TGCGCCAGCAGCCCAGGGGGGAACGGGGAGCTGTTTTTT. This translates into CASSPGGNGELFF. The chain is built from TRBV5-1 and TRBJ2-2; D possibly corresponds to TRBD1 (7 bases). Germline CDR1 SGHRS, CDR2 YFSETQ. This CDR3 is 13 amino acids long. V was shortened by 4 bases and J by 7 bases, with 11 bases between the two germline ends.

CDR3 nucleotide sequence: TGTGCCTGGAGTGTACAAAGAGGGGAGCAGCCCCAGCATTTT. Amino acid sequence: CAWSVQRGEQPQHF. This chain connects TRBV30 to TRBJ1-5; D might be TRBD1 (5 bases). The germline V and J ends were trimmed by 0 bases and 7 bases, with 13 bases remaining between them. This CDR3 has 14 amino acids. CDR1 and CDR2 from the germline V gene are GTSNPN and SVGIG (reference sequence).

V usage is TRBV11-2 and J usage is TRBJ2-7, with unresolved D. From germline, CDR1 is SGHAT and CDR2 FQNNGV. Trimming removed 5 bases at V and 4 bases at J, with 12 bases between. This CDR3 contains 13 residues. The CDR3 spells CASSPDSMYEQYF. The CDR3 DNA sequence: TGTGCCAGCAGCCCAGATTCGATGTACGAGCAGTACTTC.

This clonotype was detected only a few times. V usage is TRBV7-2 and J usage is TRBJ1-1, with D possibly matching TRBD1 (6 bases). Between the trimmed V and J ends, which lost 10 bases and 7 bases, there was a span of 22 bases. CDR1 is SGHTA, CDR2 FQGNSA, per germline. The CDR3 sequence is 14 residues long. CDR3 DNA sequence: TGTGCCATCTCGAGGGGGGGGCAGCAAAGTGAAGCTTTCTTT. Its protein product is CAISRGGQQSEAFF.

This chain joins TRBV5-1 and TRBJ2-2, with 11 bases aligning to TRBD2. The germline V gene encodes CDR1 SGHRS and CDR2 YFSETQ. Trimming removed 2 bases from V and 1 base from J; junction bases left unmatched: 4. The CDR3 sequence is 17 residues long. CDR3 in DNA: TGCGCCAGCAGCTTCACTAGCGGGAGAGGGAACACCGGGGAGCTGTTTTTT. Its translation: CASSFTSGRGNTGELFF.